The source of this TCR beta chain is a study of T cells in Graves' hyperthyroidism and ophthalmopathy. The source material, RNA transcripts, was used to amplify TCR beta CDR3 regions. The HTBI primer set was used in a first-round RT-PCR of the TCR CDR3. TCRdb re-analysed the multiplex PCR reads in MiXCR, keeping a single row per CDR3 protein. This sample yields hundreds of thousands of distinct CDR3 sequences, of which 15% to 20% are seen a single time; roughly 40% belongs to the top ten. V lost 7 bases, J lost 2 bases, and 11 bases stayed unmatched. Germline assignment: CDR1 MNHNS and CDR2 SASEGT. The length of the CDR3 is 15 residues. At least ten counts were recorded for this clonotype. Its antigen remains unknown. Regarding the study as a whole: Model predictions of ophthalmopathy came a median around 7.1 months before onset. Ophthalmopathy cases were set apart from stable hyperthyroidism by a 13 V-J model. Most thyroid clonotypes expanded above 0.001 were also detected in blood.

The TCR was taken from a man aged 50 to 59 with Graves' ophthalmopathy. Specimen: blood. J is TRBJ2-7 and V is TRBV6-1; 7 bases agree with TRBD2. This chain's CDR3 is CASIYVDRGAYEQYF. DNA of the CDR3: TGTGCCAGCATTTATGTTGACCGGGGGGCCTACGAGCAGTACTTC.